One T cell receptor (beta chain) is described in this entry. Its matching antigen is unknown. MiXCR, run by TCRdb on the 5' RACE reads, gives a single entry per CDR3 protein. Of tens of thousands of distinct CDR3 sequences in the sample, roughly 14% were seen once. This CDR3 contains 16 residues. Germline V gene sequence: CDR1 ENHRY, CDR2 SYGVKD. V was shortened by 2 bases and J by 2 bases, with 12 bases between the two germline ends. The sample originates from a study of T-cell memory formation after mild COVID-19. Study findings and constraints: Memory cells collected pre-infection included some clones that later responded, suggesting cross-reactive memory joined.

The sequence derives from an adult woman who had mild COVID-19 (a few samples of this study predate the infection). Cell type and time point are not known. The V call is TRBV10-3, the J call TRBJ2-2; D is perhaps TRBD1 (6 bases). The sequencing sample was made of PBMCs or a T cell subset sorted from them (not recorded which). In DNA form, the CDR3 reads TGTGCCATCAGTGAGCCGGACAGTACCAACACCGGGGAGCTGTTTTTT. This encodes CAISEPDSTNTGELFF.